The 26 T cell receptor beta chains below were found in one sample sequenced in a study of blood T cells in healthy people across ages. Next came a second PCR, run for about 7 to 11 cycles, which used a sample-barcoded 5' primer along with a J-beta primer mix. TCRdb reanalysed the 5' RACE reads using MiXCR and keeps one entry per CDR3 protein. Altogether 650,000 to 1,000,000 distinct CDR3 sequences are present, under 40% being singletons, with the ten largest covering over 10%. Material for sequencing was blood. Source of these receptors: a man younger than 35 in good health.

The chain couples TRBV7-2 to TRBJ2-1, with TRBD2 identical over 10 bases. Per the germline V gene, CDR1 is SGHTA and CDR2 is FQGNSA. Trimming cost V 5 bases and J 5 bases; bases outside gene matches: 6. The CDR3 sequence is 15 residues long. DNA for the CDR3: TGTGCCAGCAGCCAGCGGGGGGGCGGAGACAATGAGCAGTTCTTC. Amino acid sequence: CASSQRGGGDNEQFF.

This clonotype was recorded a few times. The chain joins TRBV20-1 to TRBJ2-3, with 11 positions matching TRBD1. Germline V gives CDR1 DFQATT, CDR2 SNEGSKA (reference sequence). The CDR3 runs to 14 residues. CDR3 DNA: TGCAGCGCAGGACAGGGGGCGCGGGGAGATACGCAGTATTTT. This sequence encodes CSAGQGARGDTQYF.

This clonotype was picked up a small number of times. This chain uses TRBV20-1 with TRBJ2-7; 14 bases are a match to TRBD2. V gave up 2 bases and J gave up 1 base; unmatched junction bases: 10. CDR3 length: 18 residues. Germline V lookup: CDR1 DFQATT, CDR2 SNEGSKA (reference sequence). The CDR3 bases are TGCAGTGCTAGACCACGACTAGCGGGGGGGCGGGCGTCCTACGAGCAGTACTTC. Protein: CSARPRLAGGRASYEQYF.

This clonotype was picked up many times. This sequence joins TRBV7-3 and TRBJ2-1; D possibly corresponds to TRBD1 (5 bases). V lost 4 bases, J lost 8 bases, and 9 bases lay in between. Germline CDR1 and CDR2: SGHTA and FQGTGA. This CDR3 comprises 12 residues. This CDR3 reads CASSSQGDEQFF. The CDR3 DNA is TGTGCCAGCAGCTCCCAGGGCGATGAGCAGTTCTTC.

This clonotype was counted only a few times. This rearrangement joins TRBV29-1 to TRBJ2-7; 9 positions match TRBD1. V trimming: 3 bases; J trimming: 5 bases; junction bases outside the gene matches: 8. The V gene's germline CDR1 is SQVTM and CDR2 ANQGSEA. This CDR3 has 14 amino acids. The CDR3 here is CSVDWGQGVNEQYF. As DNA, the CDR3 is TGCAGCGTTGACTGGGGACAGGGCGTCAACGAGCAGTACTTC.

The table lists this clonotype with a few counts. V usage is TRBV12-3 or TRBV12-4 and J usage is TRBJ1-2; no clear D gene. Trimming took 10 bases from V and 5 from J, leaving 17 bases between them. The CDR3 runs 13 residues. CDR3 sequence reads: CATSQASRYGYTF. CDR3 bases: TGTGCCACCTCCCAGGCCTCTAGGTATGGCTACACCTTC.

With respect to this clonotype: One end of the junction does not line up with germline, which may come from a read error. The chain recombines TRBV20-1 with TRBJ2-1; the match to TRBD2 covers 10 bases. CDR1 DFQATT and CDR2 SNEGSKA come from the germline V gene (reference sequence). This CDR3 is built from 16 residues. The CDR3 region is CSARLAGAQSDNEQLF. CDR3 nucleotide sequence: TGCAGTGCTAGGCTAGCGGGGGCCCAAAGCGACAATGAGCAGTTGTTC.

The gene calls are TRBV27 and TRBJ2-7; 10 positions agree with TRBD1. The CDR3 has 18 amino acids. Germline-derived CDR1 and CDR2 are MNHEY and SMNVEV (reference sequence). V trimming: 0 bases; J trimming: 1 base; junction bases outside the gene matches: 9. DNA of the CDR3: TGTGCCAGCAGTTTATCGATTCCCGGACAGGGGGAATCCTACGAGCAGTACTTC. Translation gives CASSLSIPGQGESYEQYF.

This clonotype was recorded a few times. The J gene is TRBJ2-3, the V gene TRBV20-1; D is unclear. There are 14 residues in the CDR3. The germline V and J ends were trimmed by 3 bases and 1 base, with 11 bases remaining between them. The germline V gene encodes CDR1 DFQATT and CDR2 SNEGSKA (reference sequence). CDR3 DNA sequence: TGCAGTGCTAGCCGTCTCGCGGGCACAGATACGCAGTATTTT. Protein sequence: CSASRLAGTDTQYF.

This clonotype was seen only a few times. This sequence joins TRBV7-2 and TRBJ2-7; D gene ambiguous. V dropped 1 base and J dropped 3 bases, with 10 bases sitting between them. CDR1 and CDR2 (germline): SGHTA, FQGNSA. The length of the CDR3 is 14 residues. CDR3 bases: TGTGCCAGCAGCTTAGATCGAACCCACTACGAGCAGTACTTC. Its protein is CASSLDRTHYEQYF.

The V and J genes are TRBV6-1 and TRBJ1-6, with 12 positions matching TRBD1. Trimming took 6 bases from V and 7 from J; bases not matched to a gene: 10. This CDR3 is 17 amino acids long. Germline V gene data show CDR1 as MNHNS and CDR2 as SASEGT. As DNA, the CDR3 is TGTGCCAGCAGGCCCGCCGGGACAGGGGGCATGAATTCACCCCTCCACTTT. Protein sequence: CASRPAGTGGMNSPLHF.

This clonotype came up a few times. This chain uses TRBV20-1 with TRBJ1-4; TRBD1 agrees at 7 bases. J was trimmed by 8 bases and V by 1 base; bases with no gene match: 4. CDR3 length equals 13 residues. Germline V CDR1 and CDR2: DFQATT, SNEGSKA (reference sequence). DNA for the CDR3: TGCAGTGCTAGAGCCGGACAGGAGGAAAAACTGTTTTTT. Its translation: CSARAGQEEKLFF.

Concerning this clonotype itself: This may stem from a read error, because a much larger clone lies one nucleotide away. V usage is TRBV2 and J usage is TRBJ1-2; D unclear. The CDR3 has 12 amino acids. Germline values: CDR1 SNHLY, CDR2 FYNNEI. The CDR3: CASGNEIYVYTF. In DNA, the CDR3 is TGTGCCAGCGGTAATGAGATCTATGTCTACACCTTC.

This clonotype was detected ten times or more. CDR3 sequence: CASSVHRESDKNIQYF. Here the CDR3 DNA reads TGTGCCAGCAGCGTGCACAGGGAATCGGACAAAAACATTCAGTACTTC. The genes are TRBV9 and TRBJ2-4, with D tentatively TRBD1 (6 bases). The CDR3 runs 16 residues. From germline, CDR1 is SGDLS and CDR2 YYNGEE. Trimming shortened V by 2 bases and J by 3 bases, and 15 bases separated the two germline ends.

V and J are TRBV4-2 and TRBJ1-1; D is unclear. The V gene lost 0 bases and the J gene lost 1 base, with 12 bases spanning the gap. The CDR3 is made up of 16 amino acids. Looked up from germline, CDR1 is LGHNA and CDR2 is YNFKEQ. CDR3 protein: CASSQEMKGWNTEAFF. In DNA, the CDR3 is TGTGCCAGCAGCCAAGAGATGAAGGGATGGAACACTGAAGCTTTCTTT.

This sequence joins TRBV7-2 and TRBJ2-3, with 15 bases matching TRBD2. The CDR3 contains 17 residues. J gave up 4 bases and V 0 bases, and 2 bases lay outside the gene matches. Germline lookup yields CDR1 SGHTA and CDR2 FQGNSA. CDR3 in amino acids: CASSLARTSGGADTQYF. CDR3 DNA: TGTGCCAGCAGCTTAGCTAGGACTAGCGGGGGGGCAGATACGCAGTATTTT.

Details on this clonotype: Possible read error: a much larger clone is one base away. The gene calls are TRBV12-3 or TRBV12-4 and TRBJ1-2, with D hard to call. This CDR3 spans 14 amino acids. CDR3 coding DNA: TGTGCCAGCAGTTTGACGGCATCTAACTATGGCCACACCTTC. Protein product: CASSLTASNYGHTF.

The chain couples TRBV9 to TRBJ2-2, with D unresolved. CDR1 SGDLS and CDR2 YYNGEE come from the germline V gene. The CDR3 has 11 amino acids. Trimming took 5 bases from V and 8 from J, leaving 7 bases between them. CDR3 bases: TGTGCCAGCAGTCGCCGTGGGGAGCTGTTTTTT. Translated: CASSRRGELFF.

This clonotype was counted many times. V and J are TRBV6-2 or TRBV6-3 and TRBJ2-4; weak D call: TRBD1 (6 bases). This CDR3 spans 15 amino acids. The V end was cut by 8 bases, the J end by 2 bases, with 16 bases between. Germline V gives CDR1 MNHEY, CDR2 SVGEGT. The CDR3 DNA reads TGTGCCAGCCACAGGGCCAGAGAACCCAAAAACATTCAGTACTTC. Protein sequence: CASHRAREPKNIQYF.

On this clonotype: This could be a read error, since a much larger clone is one nucleotide away. The chain combines TRBV29-1 with TRBJ2-3; D unresolved. The CDR3 runs to 13 residues. The germline V gene has CDR1 SQVTM and CDR2 ANQGSEA. CDR3 bases: TGCGGCGTTGAATTGGGGAGCACAGATACGCAGTATTTT. Its protein product is CGVELGSTDTQYF.

This clonotype was counted many times. The J gene is TRBJ1-2, the V gene TRBV10-3, with D perhaps TRBD1 (5 bases). Germline V gene lookup returns CDR1 ENHRY and CDR2 SYGVKD. There are 15 residues in the CDR3. Trimming stripped 0 bases from V and 2 bases from J, with 10 bases between. The CDR3 DNA reads as TGTGCCATCAGTGAGTCCGTAGGACAAAACTATGGCTACACCTTC. Protein product: CAISESVGQNYGYTF.

Worth noting for this clonotype: The junction differs from germline at one of its ends, possibly a read error. The J gene is TRBJ2-4, the V gene TRBV20-1; D may be TRBD2 (7 bases). This CDR3 has 14 amino acids. The germline CDR1 and CDR2 sequences are DFQATT and SNEGSKA (reference sequence). The CDR3 DNA reads as TGCAGTGCTAGAGAATCGGGGGGCGGTTACATTCGGTACTTC. Protein product: CSARESGGGYIRYF.

There are a few counts of this clonotype. V usage is TRBV12-3 or TRBV12-4 and J usage is TRBJ2-5; D is uncertain. CDR3 length equals 11 residues. The V gene lost 7 bases and the J gene lost 4 bases, with 7 bases spanning the gap. The CDR3 DNA follows: TGTGCCAGCATGAGAGGAGAGACCCAGTACTTC. Translation: CASMRGETQYF.

This sequence joins TRBV2 and TRBJ2-5; D tentatively fits TRBD1 or TRBD2 (5 bases each). CDR1 SNHLY and CDR2 FYNNEI come from the germline V gene. Deletions cut 6 bases from V and 5 bases from J, with 19 bases between. The CDR3 extends over 15 amino acids. DNA of the CDR3: TGTGCCAGCAGCGTATCCTGGGGGAGTAGCGAGACCCAGTACTTC. Translating gives CASSVSWGSSETQYF.

The chain is built from TRBV20-1 and TRBJ2-5; the match to TRBD1 covers 10 bases. Germline lookup yields CDR1 DFQATT and CDR2 SNEGSKA (reference sequence). This CDR3 comprises 13 residues. V lost 6 bases, J lost 4 bases, and 5 bases stayed unmatched. Written as DNA, the CDR3 is TGCAGTGCATCCCGGGACAGGGGAGAGACCCAGTACTTC. Protein product: CSASRDRGETQYF.

The V and J genes are TRBV4-3 and TRBJ2-1, with D uncertain. Per germline, CDR1 LGHNA and CDR2 YSLEER. The CDR3 is 14 amino acids. Deletions cut 0 bases from V and 6 bases from J, with 9 bases between. The CDR3: CASSQDGEFNEQFF. As DNA, the CDR3 is TGCGCCAGCAGCCAAGATGGAGAGTTCAATGAGCAGTTCTTC.